This T cell receptor (beta chain) was obtained from a study of blood T cell repertoires in COVID-19 (dated by TCRdb to 2020 to 2022). As for the study more broadly: Samples covering the acute and convalescent phases of COVID-19 were provided by collaborators in the United States, Italy and Spain. Subjects who had been exposed to COVID-19, were actively infected with it, or had recovered from it provided the deeply sampled blood TCRbeta repertoires that made up the dataset. Sample metadata almost always included a de-identified subject ID, COVID-19 status, age in years and sex. The repertoires were made available in a free public database intended to serve as a resource for research on the immune response to SARS-CoV-2. The material from the prospective study consisted of cDNA or gDNA derived from T cells, B-cell-depleted T cells, or PBMCs. Samples came from the ongoing ImmuneRACE study (first 160 participants) plus 1,254 subjects from 6 global collaborators. Where available, HLA class I and class II types were taken from metadata supplied by the sample provider and were not determined by assay-based typing. What the research found in general, with its limitations: Clinical and demographic metadata were provided uncurated, with the amount varying by source and participant.

The CDR3 runs 14 amino acids, cysteine and phenylalanine included. Only the CDR3 portion is preserved as DNA: 42 bases, with reading frame beginning at the first base. Based on the germline V gene, the CDR1 and CDR2 sequences are SGDLS and YYNGEE. Trimming accounts for 4 bases at V and 2 bases at J, while the number of junction bases matched to no gene is 5. The collaborating institutions used their own protocols to collect whole blood in K2EDTA tubes. For TCRbeta analysis, collaborators shipped samples in one of three forms: frozen whole blood, isolated PBMCs, or DNA extracted from either of those sample types. TCRbeta CDR3 regions were amplified from genomic DNA using the immunoSEQ Assay, a bias-controlled multiplex PCR. The paper's processing steps were these. The number of nucleated cells in each sample was estimated from the amplification of reference gene primers within the assay. To quantify the absolute abundance of each unique TCRbeta CDR3 rearrangement, sequence reads were collapsed and filtered. Productive Simpson clonality was computed per sample as the square root of Simpson's diversity index over productive rearrangements. The table was pulled from immuneACCESS by TCRdb, which kept in-frame rearrangements only. Such tables lose some clones; where checked, under half of the loss comes from unresolved V genes, and the rest has no known cause. V, J and clone size were drawn from that table, and D and trimming were deduced from the DNA. Present in this sample are approximately 270,000 clones, 75% to 90% of which were seen just once. 2% to 2.5% of the sample belongs to the ten largest clones.

About this clone: No antigen is known for it. There are no base qualities to consult, and no much larger clone falls within one base.

Here the chain combines TRBV9 and TRBJ2-5, with TRBD2 matching 7 junction bases. Sequenced input: peripheral blood. The sequence came from a man in his fifties with acute or convalescent COVID-19. The nucleotides read TGTGCCAGCAGCTCCCGAGCGGGGCAAGAGACCCAGTACTTC. This encodes CASSSRAGQETQYF.